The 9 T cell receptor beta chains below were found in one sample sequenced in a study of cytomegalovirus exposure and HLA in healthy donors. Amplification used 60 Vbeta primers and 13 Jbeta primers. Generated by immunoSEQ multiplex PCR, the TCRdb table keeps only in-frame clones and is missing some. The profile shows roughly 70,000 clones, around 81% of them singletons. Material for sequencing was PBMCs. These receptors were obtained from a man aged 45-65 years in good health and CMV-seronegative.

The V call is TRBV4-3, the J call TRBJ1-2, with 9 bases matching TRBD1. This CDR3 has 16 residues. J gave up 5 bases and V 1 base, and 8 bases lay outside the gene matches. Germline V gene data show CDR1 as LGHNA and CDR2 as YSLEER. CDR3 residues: CASSQGGQGGVYGYTF. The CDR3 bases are TGCGCCAGCAGCCAAGGGGGACAGGGCGGAGTGTATGGCTACACCTTC.

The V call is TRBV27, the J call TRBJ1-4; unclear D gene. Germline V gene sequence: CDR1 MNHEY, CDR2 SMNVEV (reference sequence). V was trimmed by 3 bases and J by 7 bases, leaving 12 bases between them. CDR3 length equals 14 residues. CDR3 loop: CASSFTRGSEKLFF. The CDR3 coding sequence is TGTGCCAGCAGTTTTACACGAGGGAGTGAAAAACTGTTTTTT. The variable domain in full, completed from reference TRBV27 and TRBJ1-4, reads EAQVTQNPRYLITVTGKKLTVTCSQNMNHEYMSWYRQDPGLGLRQIYYSMNVEVTDKGDVPEGYKVSRKEKRNFPLILESPSPNQTSLYFCASSFTRGSEKLFFGSGTQLSVL.

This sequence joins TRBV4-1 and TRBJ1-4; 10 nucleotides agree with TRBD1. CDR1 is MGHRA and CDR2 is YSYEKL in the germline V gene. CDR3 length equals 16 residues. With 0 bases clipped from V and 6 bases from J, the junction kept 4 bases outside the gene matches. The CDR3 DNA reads TGCGCCAGCAGCCAAGATCAGGGGACAGGGGATGAAAAACTGTTTTTT. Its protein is CASSQDQGTGDEKLFF.

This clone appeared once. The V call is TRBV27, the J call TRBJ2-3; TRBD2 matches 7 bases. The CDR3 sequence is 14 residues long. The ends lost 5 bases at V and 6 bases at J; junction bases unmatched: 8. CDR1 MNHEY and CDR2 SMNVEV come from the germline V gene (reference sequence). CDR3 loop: CASSPRGVGDTQYF. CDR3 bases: TGTGCCAGCAGTCCTCGGGGGGTGGGGGATACGCAGTATTTT.

CDR3 DNA: TGTGCCAGCAGTCGGACTAGCGGGAGCTCGCACGAGCAGTACTTC. Its translation: CASSRTSGSSHEQYF. This sequence joins TRBV25-1 and TRBJ2-7, with 13 nucleotides matching TRBD2. With V trimmed by 5 bases and J by 5 bases, 6 bases remained unmatched. The CDR3 length is 15 residues. Germline V gives CDR1 MGHDK, CDR2 SYGVNS.

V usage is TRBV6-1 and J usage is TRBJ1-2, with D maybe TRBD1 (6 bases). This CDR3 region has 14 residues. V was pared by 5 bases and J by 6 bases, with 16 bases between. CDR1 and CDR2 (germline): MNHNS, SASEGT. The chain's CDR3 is CASSSRTERNGYTF. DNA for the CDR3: TGTGCCAGCAGTTCGAGGACAGAGCGAAATGGCTACACCTTC.

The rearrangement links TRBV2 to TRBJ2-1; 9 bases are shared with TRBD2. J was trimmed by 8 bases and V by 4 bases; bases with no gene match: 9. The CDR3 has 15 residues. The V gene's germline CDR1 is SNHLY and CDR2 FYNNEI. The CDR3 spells CASSVEGLAGHEQFF. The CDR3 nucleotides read TGTGCCAGCAGTGTCGAGGGACTAGCAGGTCATGAGCAGTTCTTC.

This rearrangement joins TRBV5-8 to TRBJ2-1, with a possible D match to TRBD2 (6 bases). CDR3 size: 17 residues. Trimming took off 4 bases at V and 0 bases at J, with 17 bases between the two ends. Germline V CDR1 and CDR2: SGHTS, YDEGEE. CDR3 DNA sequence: TGTGCCAGCAGCAGCAACCCCGGGACTCACTCCTACAATGAGCAGTTCTTC. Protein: CASSSNPGTHSYNEQFF.

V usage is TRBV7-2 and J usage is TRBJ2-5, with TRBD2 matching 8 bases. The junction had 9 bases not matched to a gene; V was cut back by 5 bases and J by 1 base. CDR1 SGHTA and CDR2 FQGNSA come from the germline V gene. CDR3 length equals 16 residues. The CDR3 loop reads CASSPQSGSRQETQYF. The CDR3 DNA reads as TGTGCCAGCAGCCCACAAAGCGGGAGTCGCCAAGAGACCCAGTACTTC.